Listed here is a single T cell receptor (beta chain). The entry originates in a study of T cell responses to AZD1222 COVID-19 vaccine. The germline CDR1 and CDR2 sequences are SGHVS and FQNEAQ. After removal of 5 bases from V and 1 base from J, the junction contained 10 bases not matched to a gene. The CDR3 totals 17 residues. Profiling relied on immunoSEQ multiplex PCR, and the TCRdb table lists in-frame clones only, not all of them. The sample consists of roughly 180,000 clones, around 92% of them appearing once. The origin of this receptor is an adult who received the AZD1222 COVID-19 vaccine. The input for sequencing was peripheral blood, taken 28 days after the second AZD1222 dose. V usage is TRBV7-8 and J usage is TRBJ1-3; 8 bases line up with TRBD1. The CDR3 sequence is CASSQRRQGASGNTIYF. CDR3 coding DNA: TGTGCCAGCAGCCAAAGGAGGCAGGGGGCTTCTGGAAACACCATATATTTT.